This section outlines one T cell receptor (beta chain) sequence together with its context. These data originate in a study of blood T cell repertoires in COVID-19. Study background: Specimens from acute and convalescent COVID-19 originated in the United States, Italy and Spain. Nucleic acid was either cDNA or gDNA, and it came from T cells, B-cell-depleted T cells, or PBMCs.

In the source study's methods: The assay estimated nucleated cells by amplifying reference gene primers. Only in-frame clones appear in the TCRdb table, and some are missing; sequencing was by immunoSEQ multiplex PCR. That table furnishes V, J and clone size, whereas the DNA furnished D and trimming. The repertoire has about 190,000 clones, around nine tenths of them found once; the top ten carry less than 7.5%. This CDR3 is 15 amino acids long. Germline CDR1 is LGHDT and CDR2 is YNNKEL (reference sequence). V gave up 4 bases and J gave up 9 bases; unmatched junction bases: 6. Sequencing was done on a sample of peripheral blood. This receptor was taken from a middle-aged woman who had recovered from COVID-19. This rearrangement joins TRBV3-1 (or the pseudogene TRBV3-2) to TRBJ2-1, with 13 bases matching TRBD2. The CDR3 DNA follows: TGTGCCAGCAGCCCCGGGACTAGCGGGATAAGTGAGCAGTTCTTC. It encodes CASSPGTSGISEQFF.